Listed below are T cell receptor beta chains from one sample, sequenced in a study of blood T cell repertoires in COVID-19. Produced via immunoSEQ multiplex PCR; TCRdb's table is partial and in-frame only. The table has roughly 100,000 clones, around 90% seen once. Sequencing was done on a sample of peripheral blood. These receptors all stem from a woman aged 80 or older in a cohort sampled during active COVID-19. Both conserved end residues are part of each CDR3. D genes are given only for firm matches. Rows give clone size only sometimes, using once, few, many, or a class for an expanded clone.

TRBJ2-1	NA	TRBD2	TRBV9	TGTGCCACCTCGACTAGCGGGGCCGTCCAAAGTGAGCAGTTCTTC	CATSTSGAVQSEQFF
TRBJ2-1	NA	TRBD2	TRBV5-1	TGCGCCAGCAGCTTTGAACTAGCGGGAGGGGGTAATGAGCAGTTCTTC	CASSFELAGGGNEQFF
TRBJ2-1	NA	TRBD2	TRBV25-1	TGTGCCAGCGGACCCCCGGGACTAGCGGCGTACAATGAGCAGTTCTTC	CASGPPGLAAYNEQFF
TRBJ2-3	NA	NA	TRBV12-3/TRBV12-4	TGTGCCAGCAGTACAGGGTACACAGATACGCAGTATTTT	CASSTGYTDTQYF
TRBJ2-1	NA	NA	TRBV7-2	TGTGCCAGCAGCTTAGTCCGCAATGAGCAGTTCTTC	CASSLVRNEQFF
TRBJ1-2	NA	NA	TRBV28	TGTGCCAGCAGTTTACGGGGGGCGGGTTATGGCTACACCTTC	CASSLRGAGYGYTF
TRBJ2-1	NA	TRBD2	TRBV5-1	TGCGCCAGCAGGTTAGCGGGTAACTCCTACAATGAGCAGTTCTTC	CASRLAGNSYNEQFF
TRBJ1-2	NA	NA	TRBV20-1	TGCAGTGCCAATGGCTACACCTTC	CSANGYTF
TRBJ2-2	NA	NA	TRBV10-3	TGTGCCATCGCCTTCGCAGAGAACACCGGGGAGCTGTTTTTT	CAIAFAENTGELFF
TRBJ2-1	NA	TRBD2	TRBV3-1/TRBV3-2	TGTGCCAGCAGCCGCGGGGGGGGTTACAATGAGCAGTTCTTC	CASSRGGGYNEQFF
TRBJ2-3	NA	NA	TRBV19	TGTGCCAGTAGCCGGGACTCCCCCGCAGATACGCAGTATTTT	CASSRDSPADTQYF
TRBJ1-2	NA	NA	TRBV25-1	TGTGCCAGCAGTGAAAGAGGGAACTATGGCTACACCTTC	CASSERGNYGYTF
TRBJ1-1	NA	NA	TRBV29-1	TGCAGTATGAGGGACAATGGAGCTTTCTTT	CSMRDNGAFF
TRBJ2-2	NA	NA	TRBV21-1	TGTGCCAGCCTAAAAATGCACCTAGCGGGGGGGACCGGGGAGCTGTTTTTT	CASLKMHLAGGTGELFF
TRBJ1-1	once	TRBD1	TRBV7-2	TGTGCCAGCAGCTTATTTGCAGGGGGCTCCACTGAAGCTTTCTTT	CASSLFAGGSTEAFF
TRBJ1-2	NA	NA	TRBV20-1	TGCAGTGCTAGGGCCCCGGGAGGCTACACCTTC	CSARAPGGYTF
TRBJ2-2	NA	TRBD2	TRBV5-1	TGCGCCAGCAGCTCCCAGGGACTATCGAACACCGGGGAGCTGTTTTTT	CASSSQGLSNTGELFF
TRBJ2-7	NA	NA	TRBV3-1/TRBV3-2	TGTGCCAGCAGCCTTACTAGCTACGAGCAGTACTTC	CASSLTSYEQYF
TRBJ1-1	NA	TRBD1	TRBV12-3/TRBV12-4	TGTGCCAGCAGTTACAGGGGGCTGACTGAAGCTTTCTTT	CASSYRGLTEAFF
TRBJ2-3	NA	TRBD2	TRBV9	TGTGCCAGTCAGCGGGGGGGTTCTAGCACAGATACGCAGTATTTT	CASQRGGSSTDTQYF
TRBJ2-3	NA	NA	TRBV4-2	TGTGCCAGCAGCCAATACCAAACCCCAGACACAGATACGCAGTATTTT	CASSQYQTPDTDTQYF
TRBJ1-5	NA	TRBD1	TRBV27	TGTGCCAGCAGTTCCCAGGGGGCGCAAGTCCAGCCCCAGCATTTT	CASSSQGAQVQPQHF
TRBJ2-7	NA	TRBD2	TRBV5-4	TGTGCCAGCAGCTTGCAAGCGGGAGTATTCTACGAGCAGTACTTC	CASSLQAGVFYEQYF
TRBJ2-3	NA	NA	TRBV5-1	TGCGCCAGCAGCTTGTATGCAGGTTCAAAGGATACGCAGTATTTT	CASSLYAGSKDTQYF